Following are 24 T cell receptor beta chains from one sample sequenced in a study of patients and donors after allogeneic stem cell transplantation. TCRdb re-derived calls from the RT-PCR reads in MiXCR, one entry per CDR3 protein. Counted here are 190,000 or so distinct CDR3 sequences, 38% occurring once; the ten biggest clones make up approximately 10%. The specimen was blood, either unsorted or a sorted T cell fraction (not recorded which). These receptors came from a human donor who was either an allogeneic HSCT recipient or a stem cell or donor lymphocyte infusion donor (not recorded which). It is not recorded whose cells these are; they may come from a transplant donor.

This sequence joins TRBV30 and TRBJ1-5, with 8 bases that match TRBD1. This CDR3 comprises 14 residues. The germline V gene encodes CDR1 GTSNPN and CDR2 SVGIG (reference sequence). Trimming cost V 2 bases and J 11 bases; bases outside gene matches: 11. The CDR3 nucleotides read TGTGCCTGGAGTTACGGGCCGGACAGGGTGGCCCAGCATTTT. This gives the protein CAWSYGPDRVAQHF.

This chain links TRBV12-3 or TRBV12-4 with TRBJ1-2, with D unclear. V gave up 3 bases and J gave up 2 bases, with 10 bases separating them. CDR3 size: 14 residues. Here the CDR3 DNA reads TGTGCCAGCAGTTTCGGGTTATCCAACTATGGCTACACCTTC. Translating it yields CASSFGLSNYGYTF.

The V gene is TRBV3-1, the J gene TRBJ2-2; D is uncertain. The V gene lost 4 bases and the J gene lost 0 bases, with 6 bases spanning the gap. In germline, CDR1 is LGHDT, CDR2 YNNKEL (reference sequence). The CDR3 is 14 residues long. Here the CDR3 reads CASSRFSNTGELFF. DNA for the CDR3: TGTGCCAGCAGCCGGTTTTCGAACACCGGGGAGCTGTTTTTT.

This clonotype has only one observation. The CDR3 sequence: CASSRSGGYSYNEQFF. Here the CDR3 DNA reads TGTGCCAGCTCTCGTAGCGGGGGGTACTCCTACAATGAGCAGTTCTTC. This rearrangement joins TRBV18 to TRBJ2-1; 10 nucleotides agree with TRBD2. This CDR3 is 16 amino acids long. J lost 0 bases, V lost 6 bases, and 5 bases had no gene match. Germline CDR1 reads KGHSH; CDR2 reads LQKENI.

The rearrangement uses TRBV20-1 and TRBJ1-5; D remains unclear. Trimming took 5 bases from V and 1 from J, leaving 6 bases between them. Germline V gene lookup returns CDR1 DFQATT and CDR2 SNEGSKA (reference sequence). The CDR3 runs to 12 residues. The chain's CDR3 is CSASQSNQPQHF. In DNA, the CDR3 is TGCAGTGCTTCTCAGAGCAATCAGCCCCAGCATTTT.

This chain joins TRBV20-1 and TRBJ1-2; no definite D call. Looked up from germline, CDR1 is DFQATT and CDR2 is SNEGSKA (reference sequence). V lost 2 bases and J 3 bases, leaving 4 bases between the germline ends. This CDR3 spans 11 amino acids. CDR3 loop: CSARKYYGYTF. The CDR3 DNA sequence: TGCAGTGCTAGAAAGTACTATGGCTACACCTTC.

The chain carries TRBV7-2 and TRBJ2-7, with D possibly being TRBD2 (5 bases). The ends were cut back, 5 bases at V and 6 bases at J, with 8 bases in the middle. CDR3 length: 11 residues. Germline CDR1 and CDR2: SGHTA and FQGNSA. CDR3 coding DNA: TGTGCCAGCAGCCAAAGCGGCGAGCAGTACTTC. Encoded protein: CASSQSGEQYF.

The J gene is TRBJ1-1, the V gene TRBV27; no clear D gene. The CDR3 covers 15 residues. V was clipped by 4 bases and J by 1 base, with 13 bases between them. Germline CDR1 and CDR2: MNHEY and SMNVEV (reference sequence). The DNA of the CDR3 is TGTGCCAGCAGTTCTATACCCCTCGGGAACACTGAAGCTTTCTTT. This encodes CASSSIPLGNTEAFF.

CDR3 in DNA: TGTGCCAGCAGGACAGGGGATTATAGCAATCAGCCCCAGCATTTT. As protein: CASRTGDYSNQPQHF. This chain uses TRBV6-6 with TRBJ1-5; 8 nucleotides align to TRBD1. Trimming took 6 bases from V and 0 from J; bases not matched to a gene: 4. Looked up from germline, CDR1 is MNHNY and CDR2 is SVGAGI (reference sequence). The CDR3 is made up of 15 amino acids.

This chain links TRBV21-1 with TRBJ1-1; the table's D call, TRBD1, was not checked against the DNA. TRBV21-1 is classified as a pseudogene. The CDR3 consists of 15 residues. The CDR3 reads CASSKGGEGDPEAFF. The CDR3 DNA reads TGTGCCAGCAGCAAAGGGGGGGAAGGGGACCCTGAAGCTTTCTTT.

This rearrangement joins TRBV6-1 to TRBJ2-3; D not resolved. CDR3 length: 14 residues. The ends were cut back, 0 bases at V and 5 bases at J, with 9 bases in the middle. Germline V gene lookup returns CDR1 MNHNS and CDR2 SASEGT. CDR3 DNA: TGTGCCAGCAGTGAAGCAATGTTTCAAGATACGCAGTATTTT. Amino acid sequence: CASSEAMFQDTQYF.

The chain links TRBV2 to TRBJ1-2, with a possible D match to TRBD1 (6 bases). Germline loops: CDR1 SNHLY, CDR2 FYNNEI. The CDR3 totals 15 residues. Trimming stripped 7 bases from V and 4 bases from J, with 19 bases between. CDR3 nucleotides: TGTGCCAGCACAGGGGAAAGCAGAGCCCTCTATGGCTACACCTTC. It translates to CASTGESRALYGYTF.

This clonotype was found a few times. The rearrangement uses TRBV5-1 and TRBJ2-7; the match to TRBD1 covers 7 bases. The ends lost 4 bases at V and 0 bases at J; junction bases unmatched: 7. CDR1 is SGHRS and CDR2 is YFSETQ in the germline V gene. This CDR3 has 15 residues. The CDR3 DNA reads as TGCGCCAGCAGCAACCTCCGGGACAGCTCCTACGAGCAGTACTTC. Residues: CASSNLRDSSYEQYF.

A few counts support this clonotype. The chain couples TRBV2 to TRBJ1-1; a possible D gene is TRBD1 (5 bases). Germline values: CDR1 SNHLY, CDR2 FYNNEI. The CDR3 is 12 amino acids. V shed 5 bases and J shed 6 bases, with 10 bases lying between them. The CDR3 loop is CASSTGAPEAFF. Here the CDR3 DNA reads TGTGCCAGCAGTACAGGCGCCCCTGAAGCTTTCTTT.

This chain joins TRBV27 and TRBJ1-6; 7 nucleotides line up with TRBD1. Per germline, CDR1 MNHEY and CDR2 SMNVEV (reference sequence). J was trimmed by 7 bases and V by 5 bases; bases with no gene match: 11. This CDR3 comprises 16 residues. CDR3 region: CASSLSLTGRNSPLHF. As DNA, the CDR3 is TGTGCCAGCAGTCTGTCCCTGACAGGGCGGAATTCACCCCTCCACTTT.

The chain has TRBV12-3 or TRBV12-4 and TRBJ1-4; D is unresolved. The CDR3 has 15 residues. V lost 0 bases, J lost 2 bases, and 7 bases lay in between. The CDR3 here is CASSLAGGTNEKLFF. In DNA form, the CDR3 reads TGTGCCAGCAGTTTAGCAGGAGGTACTAATGAAAAACTGTTTTTT.

The chain is built from TRBV20-1 and TRBJ1-2; D not certain. The CDR3 contains 12 residues. CDR1 is DFQATT and CDR2 is SNEGSKA in the germline V gene (reference sequence). V lost 4 bases and J lost 12, with 18 bases in between. The CDR3 nucleotides read TGCAGTGCTATACACGGCCCGATTACTGACACCTTC. Its protein is CSAIHGPITDTF.

CDR3 bases: TGTGCCACCAGCAGAGAACCGCGAACTAACTATGGCTACACCTTC. This translates into CATSREPRTNYGYTF. The chain employs TRBV15 and TRBJ1-2, with D hard to call. Germline CDR1 and CDR2: LNHNV and YYDKDF (reference sequence). The CDR3 has 15 residues. Between the trimmed V and J ends, which lost 0 bases and 0 bases, there was a span of 8 bases.

The sample holds a few counts of this clonotype. The rearrangement joins TRBV29-1 to TRBJ1-2; D is uncertain. Germline V gene sequence: CDR1 SQVTM, CDR2 ANQGSEA. The CDR3 loop spans 12 amino acids. As DNA, the CDR3 is TGCGGAGCTGGGCACAGAGACTATGGCTACACCTTC. Translating gives CGAGHRDYGYTF.

This clonotype was seen a single time. The rearrangement joins TRBV10-3 to TRBJ2-3; 10 bases align to TRBD2. The V segment lost 8 bases and the J segment 2 bases; nucleotides outside the gene matches: 10. Germline V gene sequence: CDR1 ENHRY, CDR2 SYGVKD. The CDR3 is made up of 16 amino acids. This CDR3 reads CAIASPSGGVTDTQYF. In DNA, the CDR3 is TGTGCCATCGCGTCTCCTAGCGGGGGAGTCACAGATACGCAGTATTTT.

J is TRBJ2-5 and V is TRBV27; possibly TRBD1 for D (5 bases). Germline V gene data show CDR1 as MNHEY and CDR2 as SMNVEV (reference sequence). This CDR3 is 14 amino acids long. The V and J ends lost 5 bases and 0 bases respectively, with 10 bases between them. CDR3 bases: TGTGCCAGCAGTCCGCGACAGTACCAAGAGACCCAGTACTTC. Translated: CASSPRQYQETQYF.

The rearrangement uses TRBV12-3 or TRBV12-4 and TRBJ2-7, with 9 bases matching TRBD2. The J segment lost 3 bases and the V segment lost 6 bases, leaving 3 bases of the junction unmatched. The CDR3 has 13 amino acids. The DNA of the CDR3 is TGTGCCAGCAGCCCTAGCGGGATCTACGAGCAGTACTTC. This encodes CASSPSGIYEQYF.

The V and J genes are TRBV11-2 and TRBJ1-2; TRBD1 aligns across 8 bases. Germline CDR1 SGHAT, CDR2 FQNNGV. The ends lost 4 bases at V and 8 bases at J; junction bases unmatched: 9. This CDR3 is built from 14 residues. The CDR3 region is CASSSLGQALGYTF. The DNA of the CDR3 is TGTGCCAGCAGCTCCTTGGGACAGGCTTTGGGCTACACCTTC.

The chain has TRBV7-7 and TRBJ2-2; weak D call: TRBD1 (5 bases). This CDR3 is 12 amino acids long. Trimming took off 8 bases at V and 6 bases at J, with 10 bases between the two ends. CDR1 is SSHAT, CDR2 FNYEAQ, per germline (reference sequence). The CDR3 is CASSTGPGELFF. The CDR3 bases are TGTGCCAGCTCCACAGGACCCGGGGAGCTGTTTTTT.